This T cell receptor beta chain appears in the sequencing data of a study of T cells expressing NK-cell markers. Study overall: Seropositivity for HCMV was found in seven of the eight sequenced donors, with one seronegative. Points from the study as a whole: Dominant NKG2C+ clonotypes were found to form about 1.0-7.0% of CD8+ T cells in roughly 6 donors.

The CDR3 loop spans 16 amino acids. CDR1 KGHSH and CDR2 LQKENI come from the germline V gene. Making the TCR beta cDNA relied on 5'RACE template switching with UMIs. TCRdb reprocessed the 5' RACE reads and keeps a single row for each CDR3 protein, giving no DNA. This table lists 550,000 or so distinct CDR3 sequences. As regards this clonotype: The antigen remains undetermined.

The J gene is TRBJ1-2, the V gene TRBV18; TCRdb outputs TRBD1, but without DNA this stays unchecked. This TCR derives from a man between 18 and 29 years old in good health. Sequenced material: blood T cells: a sorted CD56 or NKG2C T cell subset, CD4+ or CD8+ T cells, or bulk PBMC T cells (not recorded which). CDR3 in amino acids: CASSPLDTGTPGGYTF.